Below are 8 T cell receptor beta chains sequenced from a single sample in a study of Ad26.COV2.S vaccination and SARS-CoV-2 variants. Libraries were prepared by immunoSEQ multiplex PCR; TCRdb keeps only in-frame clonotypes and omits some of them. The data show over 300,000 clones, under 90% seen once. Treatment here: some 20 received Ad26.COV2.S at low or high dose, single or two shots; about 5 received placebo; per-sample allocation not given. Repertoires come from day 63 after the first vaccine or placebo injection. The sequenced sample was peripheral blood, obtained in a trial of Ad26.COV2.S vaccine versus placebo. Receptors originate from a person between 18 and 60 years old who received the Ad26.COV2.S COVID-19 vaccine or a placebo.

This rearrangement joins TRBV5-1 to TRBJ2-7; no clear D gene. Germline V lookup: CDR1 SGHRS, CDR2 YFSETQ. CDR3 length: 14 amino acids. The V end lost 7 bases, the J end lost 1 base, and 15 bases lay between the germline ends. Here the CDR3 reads CASGLSAGSYEQYF. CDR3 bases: TGCGCCAGCGGCCTGAGTGCTGGGTCCTACGAGCAGTACTTC.

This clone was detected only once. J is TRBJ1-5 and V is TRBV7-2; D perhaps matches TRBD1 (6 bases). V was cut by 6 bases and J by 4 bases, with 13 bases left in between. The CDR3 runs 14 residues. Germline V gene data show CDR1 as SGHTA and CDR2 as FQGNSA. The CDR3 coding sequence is TGTGCCAGCAGTCTTAGACAGGAAAATCAGCCCCAGCATTTT. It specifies CASSLRQENQPQHF.

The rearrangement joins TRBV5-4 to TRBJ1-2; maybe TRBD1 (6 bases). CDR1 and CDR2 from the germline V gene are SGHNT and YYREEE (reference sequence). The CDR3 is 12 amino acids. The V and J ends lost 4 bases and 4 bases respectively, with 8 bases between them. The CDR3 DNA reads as TGTGCCAGCAGCGTGGACAGCTATGGCTACACCTTC. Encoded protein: CASSVDSYGYTF.

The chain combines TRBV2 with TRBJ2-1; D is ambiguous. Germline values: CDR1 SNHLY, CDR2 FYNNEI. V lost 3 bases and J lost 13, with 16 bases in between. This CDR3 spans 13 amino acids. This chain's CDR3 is CASSDVSGQPQFF. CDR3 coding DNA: TGTGCCAGCAGTGACGTCAGTGGGCAACCCCAGTTCTTC.

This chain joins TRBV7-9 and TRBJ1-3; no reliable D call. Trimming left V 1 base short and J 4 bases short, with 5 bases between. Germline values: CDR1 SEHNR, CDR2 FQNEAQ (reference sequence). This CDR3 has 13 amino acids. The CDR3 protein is CASSLVNGNTIYF. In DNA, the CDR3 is TGTGCCAGCAGCTTAGTGAACGGAAACACCATATATTTT.

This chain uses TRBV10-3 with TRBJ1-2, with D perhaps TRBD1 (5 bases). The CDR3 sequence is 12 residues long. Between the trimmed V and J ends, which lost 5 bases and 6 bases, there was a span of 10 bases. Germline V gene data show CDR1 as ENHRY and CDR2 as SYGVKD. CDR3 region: CAISPPGHGYTF. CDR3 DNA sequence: TGTGCCATCAGTCCCCCGGGGCATGGCTACACCTTC.

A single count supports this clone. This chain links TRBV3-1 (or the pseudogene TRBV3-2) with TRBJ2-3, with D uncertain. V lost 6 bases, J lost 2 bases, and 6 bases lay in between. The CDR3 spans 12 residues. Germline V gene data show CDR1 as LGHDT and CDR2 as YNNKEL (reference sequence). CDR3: CASRATTDTQYF. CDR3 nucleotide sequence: TGTGCCAGCAGGGCAACCACAGATACGCAGTATTTT.

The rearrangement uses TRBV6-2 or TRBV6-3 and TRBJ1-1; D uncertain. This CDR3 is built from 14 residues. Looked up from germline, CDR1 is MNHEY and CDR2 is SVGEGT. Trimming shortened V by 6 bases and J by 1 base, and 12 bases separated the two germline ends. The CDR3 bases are TGTGCCAGCAGCTCCTCTGAGACGAACACTGAAGCTTTCTTT. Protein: CASSSSETNTEAFF.